The rows below give T cell receptor beta chains drawn from one sample of a study of graft-versus-host responses after intestinal transplantation. These TCRs' antigens remain unknown. Assay used: immunoSEQ multiplex PCR; TCRdb lists only in-frame clones, some missing. The repertoire holds nearly 110,000 clones, with approximately 88% as singletons. The sequencing used unstimulated CD4+ T cells sorted from spleen or lymph node cells, collected before transplant. These receptors all stem from a human donor who was the organ donor for an intestinal transplant. Both conserved end residues are part of each CDR3. The order of the fields is clone size, V gene, CDR3 length, D gene, J gene, CDR3 DNA, CDR3 protein. D genes are given only for firm matches. For some rows the clone size is stated as once, few or many, or as a class when expanded; others skip it.

abundance: .; v_gene: TRBV7-8; len: 14; d_gene: .; j_gene: TRBJ1-4; CDR3nt: TGTGCCAGCAGACTAGGGGCAACTAATGAAAAACTGTTTTTT; CDR3aa: CASRLGATNEKLFF
abundance: .; v_gene: TRBV12-5; len: 14; d_gene: .; j_gene: TRBJ1-4; CDR3nt: TGTGCTAGTGGCACAGGCGGGGCTAATGAAAAACTGTTTTTT; CDR3aa: CASGTGGANEKLFF
abundance: .; v_gene: TRBV6-5; len: 13; d_gene: .; j_gene: TRBJ1-2; CDR3nt: TGTGCCAGCAGTCAGTCCGGGGGCTATGGCTACACCTTC; CDR3aa: CASSQSGGYGYTF
abundance: few; v_gene: TRBV20-1; len: 10; d_gene: .; j_gene: TRBJ1-4; CDR3nt: TGCAGTGCTAAAAGGGAAAAACTGTTTTTT; CDR3aa: CSAKREKLFF
abundance: .; v_gene: TRBV5-1; len: 16; d_gene: .; j_gene: TRBJ2-4; CDR3nt: TGCGCCAGCAGCTTGGGGGGAGCGGGCTCGAAAAACATTCAGTACTTC; CDR3aa: CASSLGGAGSKNIQYF
abundance: .; v_gene: TRBV13; len: 15; d_gene: TRBD1; j_gene: TRBJ1-6; CDR3nt: TGTGCCAGCAGCTTAAGGGGCAGGGGGCCCTCACCCCTCCACTTT; CDR3aa: CASSLRGRGPSPLHF
abundance: .; v_gene: TRBV5-1; len: 18; d_gene: TRBD2; j_gene: TRBJ2-7; CDR3nt: TGCGCCAGCAGCTTGCGCGCCGGGACTAGCACGCAAAGTTACGAGCAGTACTTC; CDR3aa: CASSLRAGTSTQSYEQYF
abundance: .; v_gene: TRBV18; len: 14; d_gene: .; j_gene: TRBJ2-7; CDR3nt: TGTGCCAGCTCACCGTCAGGGGCCCCTTACGAGCAGTACTTC; CDR3aa: CASSPSGAPYEQYF
abundance: .; v_gene: TRBV2; len: 11; d_gene: .; j_gene: TRBJ2-7; CDR3nt: TGTGCCAGCAGTGACTCCTACGAGCAGTACTTC; CDR3aa: CASSDSYEQYF
abundance: .; v_gene: TRBV5-1; len: 14; d_gene: .; j_gene: TRBJ2-2; CDR3nt: TGCGCCAGCACGTTACAGGAGAACACCGGGGAGCTGTTCTTT; CDR3aa: CASTLQENTGELFF
abundance: .; v_gene: TRBV27; len: 12; d_gene: .; j_gene: TRBJ2-7; CDR3nt: TGTGCCAGCAGTGCAACAGGCTACGAGCAGTACTTC; CDR3aa: CASSATGYEQYF
abundance: .; v_gene: TRBV5-4; len: 17; d_gene: .; j_gene: TRBJ2-2; CDR3nt: TGTGCCAGCAGCCCAGCAAGGGGGGGGCTGGGCACCGGGGAGCTGTTTTTT; CDR3aa: CASSPARGGLGTGELFF
abundance: .; v_gene: TRBV9; len: 17; d_gene: TRBD2; j_gene: TRBJ2-1; CDR3nt: TGTGCCAGCAGCGGGTCCTGGGCGGGGGGATCCTACAATGAGCAGTTCTTC; CDR3aa: CASSGSWAGGSYNEQFF
abundance: .; v_gene: TRBV6-1; len: 13; d_gene: .; j_gene: TRBJ1-5; CDR3nt: TGTGCCAGCAGTGAAAACAGGGCTCAGCCCCAGCATTTT; CDR3aa: CASSENRAQPQHF
abundance: once; v_gene: TRBV6-1; len: 15; d_gene: .; j_gene: TRBJ2-1; CDR3nt: TGTGCCAGCACTTCTGGCGGAAGCTCCTACAATGAGCAGTTCTTC; CDR3aa: CASTSGGSSYNEQFF
abundance: .; v_gene: TRBV11-1; len: 15; d_gene: TRBD1; j_gene: TRBJ2-7; CDR3nt: TGTGCCAGCAGCTCGCCGGGACAGGGGAGCTACGAGCAGTACTTC; CDR3aa: CASSSPGQGSYEQYF
abundance: .; v_gene: TRBV16; len: 13; d_gene: .; j_gene: TRBJ2-5; CDR3nt: TGTGCCAGCAGCCAAGGGCACCAAGAGACCCAGTACTTC; CDR3aa: CASSQGHQETQYF
abundance: few; v_gene: TRBV10-1; len: 15; d_gene: .; j_gene: TRBJ2-3; CDR3nt: TGCGCCAGCAGTGAGAAGGAGGGTTGGTCAGATACGCAGTATTTT; CDR3aa: CASSEKEGWSDTQYF
abundance: few; v_gene: TRBV6-1; len: 13; d_gene: TRBD2; j_gene: TRBJ2-7; CDR3nt: TGTGCCAGCACCGCCGGGACTAGCGGGGAGCAGTACTTC; CDR3aa: CASTAGTSGEQYF
abundance: .; v_gene: TRBV5-1; len: 14; d_gene: .; j_gene: TRBJ1-6; CDR3nt: TGCGCCAGCAGCTTGGACTATGAGGGGGGACCCCTCCACTTT; CDR3aa: CASSLDYEGGPLHF
abundance: .; v_gene: TRBV6-6; len: 13; d_gene: .; j_gene: TRBJ2-7; CDR3nt: TGTGCCAGCAGTTCCAGACACCGGAACGAGCAGTACTTC; CDR3aa: CASSSRHRNEQYF
abundance: .; v_gene: TRBV30; len: 12; d_gene: .; j_gene: TRBJ2-7; CDR3nt: TGTGCCTGGAGAAGCGGCTCCTACGAGCAGTACTTC; CDR3aa: CAWRSGSYEQYF
abundance: .; v_gene: TRBV6-5; len: 15; d_gene: .; j_gene: TRBJ2-1; CDR3nt: TGTGCCAGCAGGAGAACCAGGGGAGGCTACAATGAGCAGTTCTTC; CDR3aa: CASRRTRGGYNEQFF
abundance: .; v_gene: TRBV19; len: 15; d_gene: .; j_gene: TRBJ1-4; CDR3nt: TGTGCCAGTAGTTTGGGGCAGGGTCGAAGGGAAAAACTGTTTTTT; CDR3aa: CASSLGQGRREKLFF
abundance: .; v_gene: TRBV2; len: 15; d_gene: .; j_gene: TRBJ2-2; CDR3nt: TGTGCCAGCAGTGATCAGCGGACGAACACCGGGGAGCTGTTTTTT; CDR3aa: CASSDQRTNTGELFF
abundance: .; v_gene: TRBV7-9; len: 16; d_gene: .; j_gene: TRBJ2-1; CDR3nt: TGTGCCAGCAGCTTCCACACCCTACAGGGATCGGGTGAGCAGTTCTTC; CDR3aa: CASSFHTLQGSGEQFF
abundance: .; v_gene: TRBV7-3; len: 16; d_gene: .; j_gene: TRBJ2-1; CDR3nt: TGTGCCAGCAGCTTAGGAGGGCGGGGAAACTACAATGAGCAGTTCTTC; CDR3aa: CASSLGGRGNYNEQFF
abundance: .; v_gene: TRBV7-2; len: 14; d_gene: TRBD1; j_gene: TRBJ2-5; CDR3nt: TGTGCCAGCAGCAAACAGGGGGCGCAAGAGACCCAGTACTTC; CDR3aa: CASSKQGAQETQYF
abundance: .; v_gene: TRBV19; len: 13; d_gene: .; j_gene: TRBJ1-3; CDR3nt: TGTGCCAGTAGTATGGAGAGGCTGAACACCATATATTTT; CDR3aa: CASSMERLNTIYF
abundance: once; v_gene: TRBV6-6; len: 16; d_gene: TRBD2; j_gene: TRBJ2-1; CDR3nt: TGTGCCAGCAGTGCCTTAAAGCGGGGGTCCTACAATGAGCAGTTCTTC; CDR3aa: CASSALKRGSYNEQFF
abundance: .; v_gene: TRBV9; len: 13; d_gene: .; j_gene: TRBJ1-1; CDR3nt: TGTGCCAGCAGCGTGAATTTGAACACTGAAGCTTTCTTT; CDR3aa: CASSVNLNTEAFF
abundance: .; v_gene: TRBV7-2; len: 19; d_gene: TRBD1; j_gene: TRBJ2-1; CDR3nt: TGTGCCAGCAGCTTCCCTCGGGACAGGGTATTGGCAAGCTACAATGAGCAGTTCTTC; CDR3aa: CASSFPRDRVLASYNEQFF